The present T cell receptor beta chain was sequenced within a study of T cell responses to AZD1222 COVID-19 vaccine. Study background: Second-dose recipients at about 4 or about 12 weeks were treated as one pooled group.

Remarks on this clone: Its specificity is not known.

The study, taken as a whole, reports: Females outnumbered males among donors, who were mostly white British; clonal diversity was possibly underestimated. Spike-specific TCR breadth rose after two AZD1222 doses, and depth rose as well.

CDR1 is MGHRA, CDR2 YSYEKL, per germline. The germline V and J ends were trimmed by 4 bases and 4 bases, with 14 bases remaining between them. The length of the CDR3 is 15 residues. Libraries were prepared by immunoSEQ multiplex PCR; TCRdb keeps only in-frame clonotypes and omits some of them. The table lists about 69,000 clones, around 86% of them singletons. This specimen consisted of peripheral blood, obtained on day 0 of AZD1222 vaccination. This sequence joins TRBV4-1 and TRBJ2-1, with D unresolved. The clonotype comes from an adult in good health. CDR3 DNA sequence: TGCGCCAGCAGCCTAAGATTGGACGGTTACAATGAGCAGTTCTTC. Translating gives CASSLRLDGYNEQFF.